This entry lists 3 T cell receptor beta chains sequenced from one sample in a study of blood T cell repertoires in COVID-19. The protocol was immunoSEQ multiplex PCR, while the TCRdb copy is restricted to in-frame clones and leaves out a portion. Here the sample spans 120,000 to 150,000 clones, roughly 76% being singletons. Sequences were obtained from peripheral blood. The receptors derive from a human donor with acute or convalescent COVID-19. The donor label of this sample is uncertain.

This clone was seen only a few times. V usage is TRBV3-1 (or the pseudogene TRBV3-2) and J usage is TRBJ1-1; a weak D match, TRBD1 (6 bases). The CDR3 runs to 18 residues. CDR1 is LGHDT, CDR2 YNNKEL, per germline (reference sequence). Trimming removed 0 bases from V and 1 base from J, with 18 bases in between. The CDR3 DNA reads as TGTGCCAGCAGCCAAGACCGTGGGGGGGGCCGAGGGAACACTGAAGCTTTCTTT. The encoded protein is CASSQDRGGGRGNTEAFF.

The chain joins TRBV2 to TRBJ1-1; TRBD1 might be the D (5 bases). This CDR3 has 14 amino acids. V was pared by 4 bases and J by 1 base, with 10 bases between. Germline V gene data show CDR1 as SNHLY and CDR2 as FYNNEI. The CDR3 region is CASSAQGSNTEAFF. The CDR3 DNA reads as TGTGCCAGCAGTGCCCAGGGCTCGAACACTGAAGCTTTCTTT.

V and J are TRBV2 and TRBJ2-2; possibly TRBD1 for D (6 bases). Trimming removed 6 bases at V and 5 bases at J, with 16 bases between. The germline V gene has CDR1 SNHLY and CDR2 FYNNEI. The CDR3 is made up of 15 amino acids. The CDR3: CASRELGTQTGELFF. In DNA, the CDR3 is TGTGCCAGCAGGGAACTCGGGACACAAACCGGGGAGCTGTTTTTT.